The 32 T cell receptor beta chains presented below share a single source sample, sequenced in a study of Graves' ophthalmopathy and Graves' hyperthyroidism. Transcripts of RNA were the source for amplifying TCR beta CDR3 regions. First-round RT-PCR used HTBI primers; second-round multiplex PCR followed. TCRdb redid the calling of the multiplex PCR reads with MiXCR, one entry per CDR3 protein. The data hold 1 million to 1.3 million distinct CDR3 sequences, with less than 45% observed a single time. The sequenced sample was peripheral blood or thyroid tissue (not recorded which). Receptor source: an adult man with Graves' hyperthyroidism.

In its sample, this clonotype was seen many times. The chain couples TRBV7-9 to TRBJ2-7, with TRBD1 matching over 7 bases. With 5 bases clipped from V and 5 bases from J, the junction kept 12 bases outside the gene matches. The CDR3 length is 15 residues. Germline CDR1 is SEHNR and CDR2 is FQNEAQ (reference sequence). In nucleotides, the CDR3 is TGTGCCAGCAGCATCACTCGGGACAGAGAGCACGAGCAGTACTTC. Translating it yields CASSITRDREHEQYF.

This clonotype appeared a few times. J is TRBJ1-6 and V is TRBV3-1; D gene unclear. This CDR3 has 9 residues. Trimming cost V 11 bases and J 12 bases, with 8 bases left between them. CDR1 is LGHDT and CDR2 is YNNKEL in the germline V gene (reference sequence). CDR3 protein: CAGRGPLHF. The CDR3 coding sequence is TGTGCCGGACGAGGACCCCTCCACTTT.

This clonotype showed up just a few times. V and J are TRBV27 and TRBJ1-1; 7 bases agree with TRBD1. CDR3 length equals 14 residues. CDR1 and CDR2 (germline): MNHEY, SMNVEV (reference sequence). Germline trimming cut 6 bases from V and 6 bases from J; bases unmatched to any gene: 10. The CDR3 coding sequence is TGTGCCAGCAGAGATACAGGGGTCAAGCCTGAAGCTTTCTTT. Translating gives CASRDTGVKPEAFF.

The sample holds many counts of this clonotype. The genes are TRBV9 and TRBJ1-1; D gene uncertain. Trimming stripped 0 bases from V and 0 bases from J, with 6 bases between. Germline V gene lookup returns CDR1 SGDLS and CDR2 YYNGEE. This CDR3 has 14 amino acids. In nucleotides, the CDR3 is TGTGCCAGCAGCGTAGGGGAACTGAACACTGAAGCTTTCTTT. It encodes CASSVGELNTEAFF.

The genes are TRBV2 and TRBJ2-5; D may be TRBD1 (5 bases). The germline V gene has CDR1 SNHLY and CDR2 FYNNEI. V lost 8 bases to trimming and J lost 0 bases, with 10 bases between them. The CDR3 runs 13 residues. CDR3 region: CASAGADQETQYF. The CDR3 coding sequence is TGTGCCAGCGCTGGGGCCGACCAAGAGACCCAGTACTTC.

This chain links TRBV2 with TRBJ1-5; possible D gene TRBD1, 5 bases. Trimming stripped 5 bases from V and 4 bases from J, with 18 bases between. Germline values: CDR1 SNHLY, CDR2 FYNNEI. This CDR3 has 16 residues. Here the CDR3 reads CASSYSTAGPNQPQHF. The CDR3 DNA follows: TGTGCCAGCAGTTACTCGACTGCAGGGCCAAATCAGCCCCAGCATTTT.

This clonotype came up a few times. The chain uses TRBV11-2 and TRBJ1-1, with a weak D call TRBD1 (6 bases). Trimming took off 0 bases at V and 5 bases at J, with 16 bases between the two ends. This CDR3 is 16 amino acids long. Per germline, CDR1 SGHAT and CDR2 FQNNGV. Here the CDR3 DNA reads TGTGCCAGCAGCTTAGATCCGGGCAGGGGAGTAACTGAAGCTTTCTTT. This encodes CASSLDPGRGVTEAFF.

The CDR3 reads CASSSRRDLDDYGYTF. The CDR3 DNA sequence: TGTGCCAGCAGCTCCCGCCGGGACCTGGATGACTATGGCTACACCTTC. The rearrangement joins TRBV7-8 to TRBJ1-2, with D tentatively TRBD1 (5 bases). The CDR3 contains 16 residues. The germline V gene has CDR1 SGHVS and CDR2 FQNEAQ. The V end was cut by 4 bases, the J end by 3 bases, with 18 bases between.

The V gene is TRBV20-1, the J gene TRBJ1-1; 7 bases fit TRBD1. The CDR3 loop spans 14 amino acids. V lost 6 bases to trimming and J lost 3 bases; unmatched junction nucleotides: 10. Germline assignment: CDR1 DFQATT and CDR2 SNEGSKA (reference sequence). The CDR3 DNA is TGCAGTGCGGTGGACAGGATGGGTTACACTGAAGCTTTCTTT. Protein product: CSAVDRMGYTEAFF.

Points on this clonotype: The CDR3 carries no conserved terminal phenylalanine or tryptophan, so it likely arises from a read error. The limits of the CDR3 on the DNA are not certain, so only TCRdb's listed CDR3 is given. V and J are TRBV7-9 and TRBJ1-4; TRBD1 was called by the table and not checked on the DNA. Germline lookup yields CDR1 SEHNR and CDR2 FQNEAQ (reference sequence). The CDR3 spans 8 residues, counting both ends. CDR3 amino acids: CASRTTGV.

The genes are TRBV20-1 and TRBJ2-7, with 9 nucleotides matching TRBD1. The CDR3 loop spans 14 amino acids. Germline CDR1 is DFQATT and CDR2 is SNEGSKA (reference sequence). The CDR3 sequence is CSARSGQGAYEQYF. Here the CDR3 DNA reads TGCAGCGCGCGCTCGGGACAGGGCGCCTACGAGCAGTACTTC.

This clonotype was detected many times. V usage is TRBV7-2 and J usage is TRBJ2-7; 14 nucleotides line up with TRBD2. The length of the CDR3 is 15 residues. J gave up 6 bases and V 5 bases, and 6 bases lay outside the gene matches. Germline V gene data show CDR1 as SGHTA and CDR2 as FQGNSA. The CDR3 loop is CASSVEGLAGVEQYF. DNA for the CDR3: TGTGCCAGCAGCGTAGAGGGACTAGCGGGAGTCGAGCAGTACTTC.

This clonotype appeared once. The chain's CDR3 is CSGAGEHYEQYF. The CDR3, as DNA: TGCAGCGGTGCAGGGGAACACTACGAGCAGTACTTC. The J gene is TRBJ2-7, the V gene TRBV29-1, with D possibly matching TRBD1 (6 bases). Trimming took 7 bases from V and 3 from J, leaving 13 bases between them. Germline V lookup: CDR1 SQVTM, CDR2 ANQGSEA. The CDR3 runs 12 residues.

This clonotype was detected many times. The chain is built from TRBV29-1 and TRBJ1-2; D is unclear. The CDR3 spans 11 residues. Germline CDR1 is SQVTM and CDR2 is ANQGSEA. The chain's CDR3 is CITTGRDGYTF. The CDR3 nucleotides are TGCATCACGACTGGGCGGGATGGCTACACCTTC. The complete variable domain, with remaining parts taken from reference TRBV29-1 and TRBJ1-2, reads SAVISQKPSRDICQRGTSLTIQCQVDSQVTMMFWYRQQPGQSLTLIATANQGSEATYESGFVIDKFPISRPNLTFSTLTVSNMSPEDSSIYLCITTGRDGYTFGSGTRLTVV.

This clonotype was seen ten or more times. The J gene is TRBJ1-6, the V gene TRBV10-3; D is possibly TRBD1 (6 bases). CDR3 size: 13 residues. The ends were cut back, 7 bases at V and 12 bases at J, with 16 bases in the middle. Germline assignment: CDR1 ENHRY and CDR2 SYGVKD. CDR3 residues: CAITPTTGLPLHF. CDR3 sequence (DNA): TGTGCCATCACCCCAACAACAGGGTTACCCCTCCACTTT.

This clonotype was seen repeatedly, ten times or more. V gene TRBV19 combines with J gene TRBJ1-5, with D uncertain. Germline values: CDR1 LNHDA, CDR2 SQIVND (reference sequence). V dropped 3 bases and J dropped 6 bases, with 15 bases sitting between them. The CDR3 length is 15 residues. CDR3 sequence (DNA): TGTGCCAGTAGTATTTCGACTGAAAGGGTTCAGCCCCAGCATTTT. It yields the protein CASSISTERVQPQHF. The variable domain in full, completed from reference TRBV19 and TRBJ1-5, reads DGGITQSPKYLFRKEGQNVTLSCEQNLNHDAMYWYRQDPGQGLRLIYYSQIVNDFQKGDIAEGYSVSREKKESFPLTVTSAQKNPTAFYLCASSISTERVQPQHFGDGTRLSIL.

J is TRBJ2-6 and V is TRBV5-6, with D unresolved. CDR1 and CDR2 from the germline V gene are SGHDT and YYEEEE. V was shortened by 1 base and J by 4 bases, with 12 bases between the two germline ends. The CDR3 is made up of 16 amino acids. CDR3 coding DNA: TGTGCCAGCAGCTTGATGAGGTTTACCGGGGCCAACGTCCTGACTTTC. It translates to CASSLMRFTGANVLTF.

This clonotype has more than one count but fewer than ten. The chain has TRBV20-1 and TRBJ2-7, with 10 bases lining up with TRBD2. CDR1 and CDR2 (germline): DFQATT, SNEGSKA (reference sequence). Losses at the gene ends were 3 bases for V and 3 bases for J; bases not matched to a gene: 11. CDR3 length: 16 amino acids. CDR3 loop: CSARGHGSGRVYEQYF. CDR3 sequence (DNA): TGCAGTGCTAGGGGGCATGGGAGCGGGAGGGTCTACGAGCAGTACTTC.

This sequence joins TRBV19 and TRBJ1-2; the match to TRBD1 covers 10 bases. This CDR3 spans 15 amino acids. Germline CDR1 reads LNHDA; CDR2 reads SQIVND (reference sequence). V shed 5 bases, J shed 6 bases, and the junction held 9 bases outside the gene matches. The CDR3 DNA reads as TGTGCCAGTAGTCCGCGGACAGGGGGTCTAAATGGCTACACCTTC. Translation gives CASSPRTGGLNGYTF.

The table lists this clonotype with a few counts. The rearrangement links TRBV25-1 to TRBJ2-5, with D possibly TRBD2 on 5 matching bases. The CDR3 runs 14 residues. Germline CDR1 MGHDK, CDR2 SYGVNS. The V gene lost 1 base and the J gene lost 2 bases, with 8 bases spanning the gap. CDR3 loop: CASSEFPGQETQYF. CDR3 nucleotides: TGTGCCAGCAGTGAATTCCCGGGGCAAGAGACCCAGTACTTC.

The chain employs TRBV20-1 and TRBJ1-5; 7 nucleotides agree with TRBD1. Trimming removed 0 bases from V and 9 bases from J; junction bases left unmatched: 8. The CDR3 runs 14 residues. CDR1 and CDR2 from the germline V gene are DFQATT and SNEGSKA (reference sequence). CDR3 in DNA: TGCAGTGCTAGAGATTCGTCGGACAGGCGGCCCCAGCATTTT. This gives the protein CSARDSSDRRPQHF.

The chain has TRBV7-9 and TRBJ2-7; TRBD1 matches at 9 bases. The CDR3 sequence is 14 residues long. Germline lookup yields CDR1 SEHNR and CDR2 FQNEAQ (reference sequence). V lost 3 bases, J lost 9 bases, and 9 bases stayed unmatched. The CDR3 nucleotides are TGTGCCAGCAGCTTGGGGACAGGGCATAGCGTGCAGTACTTC. The encoded protein is CASSLGTGHSVQYF.

As concerns this clonotype: A much more abundant neighbour one base away suggests this may be a read error. The conserved final phenylalanine or tryptophan is absent from the CDR3, which likely points to a read error. V usage is TRBV20-1 and J usage is TRBJ2-7; D gene uncertain. The CDR3 has 11 residues. Germline-derived CDR1 and CDR2 are DFQATT and SNEGSKA (reference sequence). Trimming removed 3 bases at V and 4 bases at J, with 7 bases between. The CDR3 is CSASKGYEQYL. The DNA of the CDR3 is TGCAGTGCTAGTAAAGGATACGAGCAGTACCTC.

This clonotype occurred many times. The CDR3: CASSQRLAGRDEQYF. The CDR3 nucleotides read TGTGCCAGCAGCCAGAGACTAGCGGGAAGGGACGAGCAGTACTTC. The gene calls are TRBV7-8 and TRBJ2-7, with TRBD2 identical over 11 bases. J lost 5 bases, V lost 5 bases, and 8 bases had no gene match. The V gene's germline CDR1 is SGHVS and CDR2 FQNEAQ. The CDR3 sequence is 15 residues long.

This clonotype was seen repeatedly, ten times or more. The rearrangement joins TRBV7-8 to TRBJ2-5, with TRBD2 matching 8 bases. The germline V gene encodes CDR1 SGHVS and CDR2 FQNEAQ. The CDR3 covers 15 residues. V dropped 2 bases and J dropped 5; count of bases not matched to a gene: 7. CDR3: CASSLKRGFRETQYF. The CDR3, as DNA: TGTGCCAGCAGCTTAAAGCGGGGGTTCAGGGAGACCCAGTACTTC.

This chain links TRBV25-1 with TRBJ1-5, with D tentatively TRBD1 (6 bases). CDR1 MGHDK and CDR2 SYGVNS come from the germline V gene. This CDR3 contains 16 residues. V lost 8 bases and J lost 3, with 20 bases in between. The DNA for the CDR3 is TGTGCCAGCGATAAGGGGAATCTGGGGGCCAATCAGCCCCAGCATTTT. Amino acid sequence: CASDKGNLGANQPQHF.

For this clonotype: This could be a read error, since a much larger clone is one nucleotide away. The rearrangement links TRBV19 to TRBJ1-2; no reliable D call. This CDR3 spans 14 amino acids. Germline loops: CDR1 LNHDA, CDR2 SQIVND (reference sequence). CDR3: CVSSDGATNYGYTF. The CDR3 DNA sequence: TGTGTCAGTTCCGACGGTGCAACTAACTATGGCTACACCTTC.

As regards this clonotype: A much larger clone differs from this one at a single base, so this may be a read error. The chain couples TRBV12-3 or TRBV12-4 to TRBJ1-1, with no clear D. This CDR3 spans 14 amino acids. V was cut by 6 bases and J by 1 base, with 12 bases left in between. The CDR3 protein is CASRAVQPNTEAFF. The CDR3 DNA reads TGTGCCAGCAGGGCGGTACAACCGAACACTGAAGCTTTCTTT.

The V call is TRBV29-1, the J call TRBJ1-2; D not certain. Germline CDR1 SQVTM, CDR2 ANQGSEA. The length of the CDR3 is 12 residues. V lost 2 bases, J lost 7 bases, and 11 bases lay in between. CDR3 DNA sequence: TGCAGCGTTGAAACTAGGGAGGCTGGCTACACCTTC. It translates to CSVETREAGYTF.

Comments on this clonotype: Given a much more abundant clone one base away, this may be a read error. The V call is TRBV7-2, the J call TRBJ1-2; D not resolved. Germline V CDR1 and CDR2: SGHTA, FQGNSA. The CDR3 length is 16 residues. V was shortened by 2 bases and J by 10 bases, with 23 bases between the two germline ends. CDR3 protein: CASSLNHASSASVYTF. For the CDR3, the DNA is TGTGCCAGCAGCTTAAATCATGCCAGCTCAGCTTCAGTCTACACCTTC.

Many counts were recorded for this clonotype. The V call is TRBV15, the J call TRBJ1-5, with D hard to call. The V gene's germline CDR1 is LNHNV and CDR2 YYDKDF (reference sequence). Trimming left V 1 base short and J 2 bases short, with 6 bases between. CDR3 length: 14 residues. For the CDR3, the DNA is TGTGCCACCAGCAGAGGGGTAGGCAATCAGCCCCAGCATTTT. This gives the protein CATSRGVGNQPQHF.

CDR3 loop: CSASALAGYEQYF. The CDR3 nucleotides are TGCAGTGCTAGTGCTCTAGCGGGCTACGAGCAGTACTTC. The V gene is TRBV20-1, the J gene TRBJ2-7; 8 nucleotides line up with TRBD2. V lost 3 bases to trimming and J lost 3 bases; unmatched junction nucleotides: 4. This CDR3 is built from 13 residues. CDR1 is DFQATT, CDR2 SNEGSKA, per germline (reference sequence).